The 23 T cell receptor beta chains presented below share a single source sample, sequenced in a study of T cell repertoires in cytomegalovirus infection. For these receptors, no antigen is known. One entry per CDR3 protein results from TCRdb running MiXCR on the reads. The sample includes around 430,000 distinct CDR3 sequences, roughly 46% of them seen just once. The sample here was cultured PBMCs, taken from culture after CMV antigen stimulation. The receptors derive from a human donor in good health (CMV status not recorded). Some clones in this sample may be carry-over from other donors' samples.

This clonotype turned up a few times. This chain uses TRBV24-1 with TRBJ2-1; 8 nucleotides agree with TRBD2. CDR3 length: 18 amino acids. V gave up 1 base and J gave up 0 bases; unmatched junction bases: 7. Germline values: CDR1 KGHDR, CDR2 SFDVKD. The CDR3 region is CATSDFWRGAVSYNEQFF. CDR3 nucleotides: TGTGCCACCAGTGATTTCTGGCGGGGGGCTGTCTCCTACAATGAGCAGTTCTTC.

This clonotype was found a few times. The chain joins TRBV6-6 to TRBJ1-5; D is uncertain. This CDR3 is 15 amino acids long. CDR1 is MNHNY, CDR2 SVGAGI, per germline (reference sequence). The ends were cut back, 2 bases at V and 0 bases at J, with 8 bases in the middle. CDR3 in amino acids: CASSYGKNSNQPQHF. The DNA for the CDR3 is TGTGCCAGCAGTTACGGGAAGAATAGCAATCAGCCCCAGCATTTT.

This sequence joins TRBV27 and TRBJ2-1; 9 nucleotides align to TRBD2. This CDR3 is 15 amino acids long. V dropped 5 bases and J dropped 10; count of bases not matched to a gene: 12. CDR1 is MNHEY, CDR2 SMNVEV, per germline (reference sequence). The DNA for the CDR3 is TGTGCCAGCAGTCCCAATTGGGCTAGCGGGAAGGAGCAGTTCTTC. As protein: CASSPNWASGKEQFF.

The V call is TRBV7-9, the J call TRBJ2-7, with 7 bases aligning to TRBD1. This CDR3 contains 15 residues. Trimming took 0 bases from V and 4 from J; bases not matched to a gene: 6. CDR1 is SEHNR, CDR2 FQNEAQ, per germline (reference sequence). CDR3 protein: CASSLAGGIPYEQYF. CDR3 coding DNA: TGTGCCAGCAGCTTAGCAGGGGGCATCCCTTACGAGCAGTACTTC.

This clonotype has a handful of counts. DNA for the CDR3: TGTGCCAGCAGCTCCCAGGGTGGCATCGTTGAAAAACTGTTTTTT. Amino acid sequence: CASSSQGGIVEKLFF. The rearrangement uses TRBV7-2 and TRBJ1-4, with D tentatively TRBD1 (5 bases). There are 15 residues in the CDR3. CDR1 and CDR2 (germline): SGHTA, FQGNSA. Trimming pared 4 bases from V and 7 bases from J, leaving 16 bases between.

This clonotype came up a few times. This chain connects TRBV4-1 to TRBJ2-2; possible D gene TRBD1, 6 bases. Trimming took off 4 bases at V and 6 bases at J, with 18 bases between the two ends. CDR3 length: 16 residues. The germline V gene has CDR1 MGHRA and CDR2 YSYEKL. In DNA, the CDR3 is TGCGCCAGCAGCCTCCGGTTAGGGGGTACGTCCGGGGAGCTGTTTTTT. Translated: CASSLRLGGTSGELFF.

About this clonotype: One end of the junction is discordant with germline, which a read error may explain. The CDR3 DNA reads TGTGCCAGCACCGTAGGAGGGGTGGGCTACTATGAGCAGTTCTTC. Protein sequence: CASTVGGVGYYEQFF. The V and J genes are TRBV27 and TRBJ2-1, with a tentative D call TRBD2 (6 bases). Germline CDR1 and CDR2: MNHEY and SMNVEV (reference sequence). The CDR3 totals 15 residues.

This clonotype has only a few counts. J is TRBJ1-2 and V is TRBV6-5, with D possibly being TRBD1 (5 bases). The CDR3 is made up of 13 amino acids. V was clipped by 7 bases and J by 6 bases, with 15 bases between them. Germline CDR1 is MNHEY and CDR2 is SVGAGI. CDR3 sequence: CASTRDGRNGYTF. The CDR3 bases are TGTGCCAGCACCCGGGACGGGCGGAATGGCTACACCTTC.

In the case of this clonotype: This may arise from a read error, as a much more abundant clone is one base away. The CDR3 protein is CAGSFGGDEQYF. The DNA of the CDR3 is TGTGCCGGCAGTTTTGGGGGCGACGAGCAGTACTTC. The chain joins TRBV12-3 or TRBV12-4 to TRBJ2-7; a weak D match, TRBD1 (6 bases). This CDR3 is 12 amino acids long.

This clonotype has at least ten counts. The genes are TRBV7-2 and TRBJ2-5; TRBD1 agrees at 10 bases. The CDR3 runs to 14 residues. From germline, CDR1 is SGHTA and CDR2 FQGNSA. V lost 5 bases, J lost 5 bases, and 5 bases stayed unmatched. As DNA, the CDR3 is TGTGCCAGCAGCAAGACAGGGGGCCGGGAGACCCAGTACTTC. It encodes CASSKTGGRETQYF.

V and J are TRBV14 and TRBJ1-1; D gene uncertain. The V and J ends lost 1 base and 7 bases respectively, with 7 bases between them. The CDR3 is made up of 12 amino acids. The germline CDR1 and CDR2 sequences are SGHDN and FVKESK. CDR3 region: CASSQAVGEAFF. In nucleotides, the CDR3 is TGTGCCAGCAGCCAAGCGGTCGGTGAAGCTTTCTTT. Together with reference TRBV14 and TRBJ1-1, the CDR3 gives the full variable domain: EAGVTQFPSHSVIEKGQTVTLRCDPISGHDNLYWYRRVMGKEIKFLLHFVKESKQDESGMPNNRFLAERTGGTYSTLKVQPAELEDSGVYFCASSQAVGEAFFGQGTRLTVV.

This clonotype has more than one count but fewer than ten. This chain links TRBV27 with TRBJ2-5; 10 nucleotides match TRBD1. This CDR3 is 15 amino acids long. The V and J ends lost 1 base and 3 bases, in that order; junction bases with no gene match: 2. Germline V gives CDR1 MNHEY, CDR2 SMNVEV (reference sequence). The CDR3 DNA reads as TGTGCCAGCAGTTTATTTGGGACAGGGGAAGAGACCCAGTACTTC. Its translation is CASSLFGTGEETQYF.

The J gene is TRBJ2-5, the V gene TRBV6-8; D tentatively reads TRBD1 or TRBD2 (6 bases each). The CDR3 loop spans 16 amino acids. CDR1 is MNHGY, CDR2 SAAAGT, per germline. V was clipped by 5 bases and J by 2 bases, with 18 bases between them. The CDR3 region has the DNA TGTGCCAGCAGTCCTATATGGGGGGCTATTCAAGAGACCCAGTACTTC. Translating it yields CASSPIWGAIQETQYF.

V is TRBV6-6 and J is TRBJ2-7; the D gene is possibly TRBD1 (6 bases). Germline lookup yields CDR1 MNHNY and CDR2 SVGAGI (reference sequence). The CDR3 length is 14 residues. Deletions cut 6 bases from V and 4 bases from J, with 16 bases between. CDR3: CASRATGNVYEQYF. The CDR3 DNA reads as TGTGCCAGCAGAGCAACAGGGAATGTTTACGAGCAGTACTTC.

In its sample, this clonotype was seen once. The chain recombines TRBV6-6 with TRBJ1-2, with 9 bases identical to TRBD1. Germline lookup yields CDR1 MNHNY and CDR2 SVGAGI (reference sequence). The V segment lost 9 bases and the J segment 4 bases; nucleotides outside the gene matches: 9. The CDR3 loop spans 14 amino acids. CDR3 sequence reads: CASKTGGTVYGYTF. The CDR3, as DNA: TGTGCCAGTAAAACAGGGGGCACGGTCTATGGCTACACCTTC.

The chain carries TRBV27 and TRBJ1-1; D perhaps matches TRBD1 (5 bases). The CDR3 is 13 amino acids. Germline CDR1 and CDR2: MNHEY and SMNVEV (reference sequence). V was shortened by 0 bases and J by 7 bases, with 9 bases between the two germline ends. This CDR3 reads CASSLSGLGEAFF. As DNA, the CDR3 is TGTGCCAGCAGTTTATCGGGGCTTGGTGAAGCTTTCTTT.

This clonotype has a handful of counts. This chain connects TRBV6-1 to TRBJ2-1; no clear D gene. V lost 5 bases and J lost 9, with 8 bases in between. This CDR3 is built from 11 residues. Germline V lookup: CDR1 MNHNS, CDR2 SASEGT. The CDR3 here is CASSRTGEQFF. The CDR3 region has the DNA TGTGCCAGCAGTCGGACGGGTGAGCAGTTCTTC.

This clonotype showed up just a few times. V usage is TRBV7-6 and J usage is TRBJ2-3; 8 nucleotides line up with TRBD2. Germline assignment: CDR1 SGHVS and CDR2 FNYEAQ. With V trimmed by 0 bases and J by 3 bases, 5 bases remained unmatched. The CDR3 is 16 amino acids. The CDR3 DNA sequence: TGTGCCAGCAGCTTAGCGGGACTAGTCGGGACAGATACGCAGTATTTT. Protein product: CASSLAGLVGTDTQYF.

The chain couples TRBV20-1 to TRBJ2-3, with 9 bases aligning to TRBD2. Germline CDR1 DFQATT, CDR2 SNEGSKA (reference sequence). V gave up 2 bases and J gave up 5 bases; unmatched junction bases: 8. The CDR3 loop spans 15 amino acids. The CDR3 sequence is CSARSASGVGDTQYF. CDR3 DNA: TGCAGTGCTAGAAGTGCTAGCGGGGTGGGAGATACGCAGTATTTT.

J is TRBJ2-7 and V is TRBV7-9; TRBD1 matches 7 bases. CDR1 and CDR2 from the germline V gene are SEHNR and FQNEAQ (reference sequence). This CDR3 region has 14 residues. V shed 4 bases and J 4 bases; nucleotides not matched to a gene: 7. Here the CDR3 reads CASSSGGGVYEQYF. For the CDR3, the DNA is TGTGCCAGCAGCTCAGGGGGTGGGGTGTACGAGCAGTACTTC.

This clonotype was seen a handful of times. The V call is TRBV5-1, the J call TRBJ1-4; a possible D gene is TRBD1 (6 bases). Trimming shortened V by 4 bases and J by 5 bases, and 15 bases separated the two germline ends. The CDR3 is 15 amino acids. Germline V gene data show CDR1 as SGHRS and CDR2 as YFSETQ. The CDR3 sequence: CASSLRTDGNEKLFF. In nucleotides, the CDR3 is TGCGCCAGCAGCCTGCGGACAGACGGGAATGAAAAACTGTTTTTT. Together with reference TRBV5-1 and TRBJ1-4, the CDR3 gives the full variable domain: KAGVTQTPRYLIKTRGQQVTLSCSPISGHRSVSWYQQTPGQGLQFLFEYFSETQRNKGNFPGRFSGRQFSNSRSEMNVSTLELGDSALYLCASSLRTDGNEKLFFGSGTQLSVL.

The rearrangement joins TRBV7-2 to TRBJ1-1; D unresolved. Germline lookup yields CDR1 SGHTA and CDR2 FQGNSA. The CDR3 covers 13 residues. Trimming took 1 base from V and 3 from J, leaving 6 bases between them. The CDR3 spells CASSLDIDTEAFF. CDR3 bases: TGTGCCAGCAGCTTAGATATCGACACTGAAGCTTTCTTT.

The V gene is TRBV5-4, the J gene TRBJ2-1, with D unclear. The CDR3 is made up of 11 amino acids. V was cut by 3 bases and J by 9 bases, with 7 bases left in between. Germline V gives CDR1 SGHNT, CDR2 YYREEE (reference sequence). CDR3 region: CASSSSAEQFF. The DNA for the CDR3 is TGTGCCAGCAGCTCATCAGCTGAGCAGTTCTTC.